Reported below is one T cell receptor (beta chain). Its target is unknown. These data belong to a study of T cell repertoires in cytomegalovirus infection. Study at large: Indications of both CMV infection and matching HLA type were provided by public TCR beta signatures. Notes on the study in general: Within the response measured ex vivo, HLA-C-restricted CMV-specific TCR beta clonotypes were dominant.

CDR3 length equals 13 residues. The V gene's germline CDR1 is SGHVS and CDR2 FQNEAQ. V dropped 1 base and J dropped 7 bases, with 8 bases sitting between them. TCRdb reprocessed the reads via MiXCR and lists one record per CDR3 protein. In the table there are under 450,000 distinct CDR3 sequences, approximately 30% of which are singletons. The material was cultured PBMCs, obtained from culture after CMV antigen stimulation. The J gene is TRBJ1-5, the V gene TRBV7-8, with D tentatively TRBD1 (5 bases). This clonotype was obtained from a human donor in good health (CMV status not recorded). Some clones in this sample may be carry-over from other donors' samples. CDR3 in DNA: TGTGCCAGCAGCTTAGGGACAATCCAGCCCCAGCATTTT. As protein: CASSLGTIQPQHF. The full variable domain, in which reference TRBV7-8 and TRBJ1-5 provide the parts outside the CDR3, is GAGVSQSPRYKVAKRGQDVALRCDPISGHVSLFWYQQALGQGPEFLTYFQNEAQLDKSGLPSDRFFAERPEGSVSTLKIQRTQQEDSAVYLCASSLGTIQPQHFGDGTRLSIL.